The clone carrying this TCR beta chain was recorded a few times. The source of the sample is a study of T-cell reconstitution after alpha-beta-depleted transplantation in children. Preparation of the TCRbeta library was carried out with unique molecular identifiers. TCRdb ran MiXCR on the PCR reads and lists one entry per CDR3 protein. The sample includes about 640,000 distinct CDR3 sequences, 16% seen only once; the top ten take approximately 1%. The CDR3 totals 14 residues. CDR1 and CDR2 from the germline V gene are SGHAT and FQNNGV. The V end was cut by 2 bases, the J end by 12 bases, with 17 bases between.

The sequencing used PBMCs from the stem cell graft donor, collected from the stem cell graft. This clonotype was sampled from a human donor who donated a stem cell graft to a child with acute myeloid leukemia. The chain is built from TRBV11-2 and TRBJ2-1; D ambiguous. The CDR3 nucleotides read TGTGCCAGCAGCTTAAATCCGGACGGCCGTGGGCAGTTCTTC. Protein sequence: CASSLNPDGRGQFF.